This note documents a single T cell receptor (beta chain) sequence. Antigen unknown. The data were obtained in a study of cytomegalovirus exposure and HLA in healthy donors. The PCR used 60 Vbeta and 13 Jbeta primers. This table comes from immunoSEQ multiplex PCR, and its TCRdb copy is limited to in-frame clones, with some not included. Its clone listing holds about 74,000 clones. Trimming removed 5 bases from V and 7 bases from J, with 12 bases in between. This CDR3 contains 13 residues. The germline CDR1 and CDR2 sequences are GTSNPN and SVGIG (reference sequence). General observations from the study: The only immune exposure information that was available was CMV serostatus. While the bulk of TCR sequences proved rare, some public TCRs turned up in many donors. Reported results showed that the classifier diagnosed cytomegalovirus status with high specificity and sensitivity.

Source material: PBMCs. The chain combines TRBV30 with TRBJ1-6, with D possibly TRBD1 on 6 matching bases. The origin of this receptor is a female donor in good health and CMV-seropositive. The CDR3 sequence: CAWCTGLNSPLHF. Written as DNA, the CDR3 is TGTGCCTGGTGTACAGGGCTAAATTCACCCCTCCACTTT. Full variable domain (outside the CDR3, taken from reference TRBV30 and TRBJ1-6): SQTIHQWPATLVQPVGSPLSLECTVEGTSNPNLYWYRQAAGRGLQLLFYSVGIGQISSEVPQNLSASRPQDRQFILSSKKLLLSDSGFYLCAWCTGLNSPLHFGNGTRLTVT.